These T cell receptor beta chains were read from a single sample in a study of blood T cells in healthy people across ages. TCRdb itself ran the 5' RACE reads through MiXCR, one entry per CDR3 protein. This sample carries 600,000 to 900,000 distinct CDR3 sequences, roughly 24% of them seen once, and the ten largest clones take roughly 3.1%. These sequences were also reported in another study, on T cells of mothers and their children.

Sample: blood. The receptors stem from a boy aged 5 to 17 in good health. CDR3s include the opening cysteine and the closing phenylalanine or tryptophan. D genes are given only for firm matches. Some rows mark clone size as missing; the rest say once, few, many or name a class of expanded clone.

TRBV11-3	TRBJ2-5	few	-	TGTGCCAGCAGCTGGAACTGGGGGGGCACGGAGACCCAGTACTTC	CASSWNWGGTETQYF
TRBV28	TRBJ2-5	few	TRBD2	TGTGCCAGCAGTTTAGTCGGCGGGGGGAAAGAGACCCAGTACTTC	CASSLVGGGKETQYF
TRBV2	TRBJ1-4	-	-	TGTGCCAGCAACGGACAGTTTAACGAAAAACTGTTTTTT	CASNGQFNEKLFF
TRBV20-1	TRBJ2-3	-	TRBD2	TGCAGTGCTAGTGGTCGGACTAGAGCCTATACGCAGTATTTT	CSASGRTRAYTQYF
TRBV29-1	TRBJ2-7	few	-	TGCAGCGTTGGCCCGGCTACCTACGAGCAGTACTTC	CSVGPATYEQYF
TRBV6-1	TRBJ2-5	few	-	TGTGCCAGCAGTGGGACAGCCGAGACCCAGTACTTC	CASSGTAETQYF
TRBV19	TRBJ1-5	-	TRBD1	TGTGCCAGTAGTATCTTCGGACAGGGCACCTATCAGCCCCAGCATTTT	CASSIFGQGTYQPQHF
TRBV3-1	TRBJ2-5	few	TRBD2	TGTGCCAGCAGCCAAGAGCGGGAGAGGGCGTTCTTC	CASSQERERAFF
TRBV9	TRBJ1-4	few	-	TGTGCCAGCAGCGTAGAAAGCCAAGGGGAAAAACTGTTTTTT	CASSVESQGEKLFF
TRBV7-9	TRBJ1-2	few	-	TGTGCCAGCAGCTTAGAGCAGGGGAGGGATGGCTACACCTTC	CASSLEQGRDGYTF
TRBV7-2	TRBJ2-5	few	-	TGTGCCAGCAGCTCGTACAGGGTTCTCGGGGAGACCCAGTACTTC	CASSSYRVLGETQYF
TRBV2	TRBJ1-6	-	-	TGTGCCAGCAGTGACGGCAGAACAGTAAATTCACCCCTCCACTTT	CASSDGRTVNSPLHF